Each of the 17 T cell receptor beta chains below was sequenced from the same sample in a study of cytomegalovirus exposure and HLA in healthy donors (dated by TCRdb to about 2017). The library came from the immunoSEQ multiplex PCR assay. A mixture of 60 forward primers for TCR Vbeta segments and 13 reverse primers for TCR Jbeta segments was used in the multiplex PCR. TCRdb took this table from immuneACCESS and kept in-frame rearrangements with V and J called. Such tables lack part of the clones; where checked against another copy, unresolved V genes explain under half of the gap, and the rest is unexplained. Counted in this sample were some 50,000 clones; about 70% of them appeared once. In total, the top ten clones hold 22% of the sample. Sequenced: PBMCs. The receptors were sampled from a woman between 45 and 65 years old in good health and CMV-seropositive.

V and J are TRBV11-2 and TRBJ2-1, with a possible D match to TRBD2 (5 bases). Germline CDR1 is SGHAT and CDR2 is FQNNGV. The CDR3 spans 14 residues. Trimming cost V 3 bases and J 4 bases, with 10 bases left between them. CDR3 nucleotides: TGTGCCAGCAGCTTGACTAACGCTTACAATGAGCAGTTCTTC. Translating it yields CASSLTNAYNEQFF.

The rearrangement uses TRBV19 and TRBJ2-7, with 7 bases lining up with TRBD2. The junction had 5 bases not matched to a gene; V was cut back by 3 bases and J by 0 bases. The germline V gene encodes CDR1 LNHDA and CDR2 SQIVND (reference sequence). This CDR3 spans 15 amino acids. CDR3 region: CASSIPSGPSYEQYF. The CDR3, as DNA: TGTGCCAGTAGTATTCCTAGCGGACCCTCCTACGAGCAGTACTTC. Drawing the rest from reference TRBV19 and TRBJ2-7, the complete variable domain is DGGITQSPKYLFRKEGQNVTLSCEQNLNHDAMYWYRQDPGQGLRLIYYSQIVNDFQKGDIAEGYSVSREKKESFPLTVTSAQKNPTAFYLCASSIPSGPSYEQYFGPGTRLTVT.

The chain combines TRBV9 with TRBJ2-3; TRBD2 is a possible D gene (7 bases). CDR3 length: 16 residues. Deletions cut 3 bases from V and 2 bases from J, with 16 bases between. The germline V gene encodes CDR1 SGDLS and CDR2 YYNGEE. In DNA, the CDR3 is TGTGCCAGCAGCGCGAGGGGGGGTTGGGACACAGATACGCAGTATTTT. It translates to CASSARGGWDTDTQYF.

CDR3 loop: CATSTGQGFEQYF. The CDR3 coding sequence is TGTGCCACCAGCACCGGACAGGGGTTCGAGCAGTACTTC. This chain connects TRBV15 to TRBJ2-7; 9 bases line up with TRBD1. The V gene end was trimmed by 4 bases and the J gene end by 6 bases; junction bases not matched to a gene: 4. The CDR3 spans 13 residues. Germline V gene lookup returns CDR1 LNHNV and CDR2 YYDKDF (reference sequence).

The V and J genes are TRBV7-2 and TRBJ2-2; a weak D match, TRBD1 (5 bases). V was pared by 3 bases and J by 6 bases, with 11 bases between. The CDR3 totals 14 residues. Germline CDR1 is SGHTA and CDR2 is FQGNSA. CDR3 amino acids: CASSLVWGAGELFF. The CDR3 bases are TGTGCCAGCAGCTTGGTGTGGGGCGCCGGGGAGCTGTTTTTT.

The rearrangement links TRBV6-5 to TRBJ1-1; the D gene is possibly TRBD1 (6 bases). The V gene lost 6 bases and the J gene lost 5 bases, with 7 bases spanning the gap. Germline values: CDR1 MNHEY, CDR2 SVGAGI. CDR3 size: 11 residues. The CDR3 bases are TGTGCCAGCAGCAGGGGTACTGAAGCTTTCTTT. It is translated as CASSRGTEAFF.

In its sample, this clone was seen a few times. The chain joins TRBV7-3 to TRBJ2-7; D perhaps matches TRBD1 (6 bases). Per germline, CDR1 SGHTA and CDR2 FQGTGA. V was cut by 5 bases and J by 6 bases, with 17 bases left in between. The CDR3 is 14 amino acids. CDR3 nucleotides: TGTGCCAGCAGCCCCATTGGGGGCCAGGGCGAGCAGTACTTC. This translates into CASSPIGGQGEQYF.

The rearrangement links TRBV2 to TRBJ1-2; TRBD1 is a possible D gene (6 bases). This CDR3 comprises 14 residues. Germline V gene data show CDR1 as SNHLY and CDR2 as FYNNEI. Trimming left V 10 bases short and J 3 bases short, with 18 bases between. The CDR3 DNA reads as TGTGCCAACGACAAGGGGGGGGCTGACTATGGCTACACCTTC. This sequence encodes CANDKGGADYGYTF. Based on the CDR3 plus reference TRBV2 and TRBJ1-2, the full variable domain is EPEVTQTPSHQVTQMGQEVILRCVPISNHLYFYWYRQILGQKVEFLVSFYNNEISEKSEIFDDQFSVERPDGSNFTLKIRSTKLEDSAMYFCANDKGGADYGYTFGSGTRLTVV.

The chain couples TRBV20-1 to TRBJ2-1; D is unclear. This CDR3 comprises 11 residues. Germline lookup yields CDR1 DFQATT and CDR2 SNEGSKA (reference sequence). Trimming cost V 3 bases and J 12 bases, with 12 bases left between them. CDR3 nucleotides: TGCAGTGCTAGCGTCGATCTCGGGCAGTTCTTC. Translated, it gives CSASVDLGQFF.

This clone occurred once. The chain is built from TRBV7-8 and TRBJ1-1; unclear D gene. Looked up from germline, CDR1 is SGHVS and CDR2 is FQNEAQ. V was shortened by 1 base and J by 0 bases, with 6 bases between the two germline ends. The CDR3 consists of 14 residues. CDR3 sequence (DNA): TGTGCCAGCAGCTTAGAACTGTTGAACACTGAAGCTTTCTTT. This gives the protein CASSLELLNTEAFF.

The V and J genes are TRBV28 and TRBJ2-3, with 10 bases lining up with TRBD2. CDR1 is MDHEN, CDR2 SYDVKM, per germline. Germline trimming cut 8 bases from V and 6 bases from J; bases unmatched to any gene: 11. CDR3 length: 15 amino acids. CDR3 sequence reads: CASPPSGGAMDTQYF. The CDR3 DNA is TGTGCCAGCCCCCCCAGCGGGGGGGCCATGGATACGCAGTATTTT.

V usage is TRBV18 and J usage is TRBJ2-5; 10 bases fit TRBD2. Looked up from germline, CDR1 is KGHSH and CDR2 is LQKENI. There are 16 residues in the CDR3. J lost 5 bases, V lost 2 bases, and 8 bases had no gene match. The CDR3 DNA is TGTGCCAGCTCACCAAAGAGCGGGGGGGCCATGGAGACCCAGTACTTC. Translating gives CASSPKSGGAMETQYF.

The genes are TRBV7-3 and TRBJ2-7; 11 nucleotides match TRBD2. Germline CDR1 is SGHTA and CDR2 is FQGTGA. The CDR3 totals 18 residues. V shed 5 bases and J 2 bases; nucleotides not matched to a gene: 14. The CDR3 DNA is TGTGCCAGCAGCCTCTACGGCCCTACTAGCGGGAGAACCTACGAGCAGTACTTC. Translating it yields CASSLYGPTSGRTYEQYF.

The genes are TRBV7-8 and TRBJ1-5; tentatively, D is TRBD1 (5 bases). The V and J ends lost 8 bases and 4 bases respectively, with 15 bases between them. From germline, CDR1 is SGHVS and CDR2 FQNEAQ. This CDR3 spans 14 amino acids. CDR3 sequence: CASAGTLGNQPQHF. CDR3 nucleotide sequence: TGTGCCAGCGCAGGGACTCTGGGGAATCAGCCCCAGCATTTT.

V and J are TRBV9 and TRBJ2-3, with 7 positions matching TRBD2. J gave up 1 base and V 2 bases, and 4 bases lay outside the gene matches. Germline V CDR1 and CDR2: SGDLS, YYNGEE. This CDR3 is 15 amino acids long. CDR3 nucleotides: TGTGCCAGCAGCGTTAATCTAGCGGGCACAGATACGCAGTATTTT. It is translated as CASSVNLAGTDTQYF. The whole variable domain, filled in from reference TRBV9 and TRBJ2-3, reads DSGVTQTPKHLITATGQRVTLRCSPRSGDLSVYWYQQSLDQGLQFLIQYYNGEERAKGNILERFSAQQFPDLHSELNLSSLELGDSALYFCASSVNLAGTDTQYFGPGTRLTVL.

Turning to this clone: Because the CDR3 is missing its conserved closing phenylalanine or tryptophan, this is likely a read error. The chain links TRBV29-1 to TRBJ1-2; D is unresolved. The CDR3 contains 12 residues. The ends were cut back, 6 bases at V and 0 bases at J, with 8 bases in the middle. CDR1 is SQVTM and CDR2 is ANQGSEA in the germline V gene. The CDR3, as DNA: TGCAGCGTCGCAGACGCTAACTATGGCTACACCTCC. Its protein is CSVADANYGYTS.

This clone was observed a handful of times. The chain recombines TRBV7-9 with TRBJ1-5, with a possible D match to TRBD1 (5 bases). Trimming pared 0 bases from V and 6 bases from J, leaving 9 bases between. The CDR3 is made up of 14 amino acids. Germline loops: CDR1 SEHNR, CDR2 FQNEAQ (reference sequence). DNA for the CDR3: TGTGCCAGCAGCTTAGCAGGGGATGGTCAGCCCCAGCATTTT. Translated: CASSLAGDGQPQHF.